This T cell receptor (beta chain) was sequenced in a study of cytomegalovirus exposure and HLA in healthy donors. The V end lost 4 bases, the J end lost 4 bases, and 16 bases lay between the germline ends. CDR3 length: 15 residues. CDR1 and CDR2 (germline): MNHEY, SMNVEV (reference sequence). Study observations and caveats: A likely sequencing artifact accounted for one observed cluster of highly shared sequence variants. Clonal expansion, a later analysis showed, was greater in HLA-associated TCR beta chains than in equally common others.

Of note for this clone: What it recognizes is unknown.

The PCR contained 60 Vbeta and 13 Jbeta primers. Clones were sequenced by immunoSEQ multiplex PCR, and TCRdb holds only the in-frame ones, with some missing. The repertoire holds around 150,000 clones, with roughly three quarters as singletons. The sequence was collected from a male donor in good health and CMV-seronegative. The V gene is TRBV27, the J gene TRBJ2-5, with a tentative D call TRBD2 (6 bases). Sequenced: PBMCs. The CDR3 protein is CASSSRGLVRETQYF. Written as DNA, the CDR3 is TGTGCCAGCAGTTCTCGGGGACTGGTTAGAGAGACCCAGTACTTC.